What follows describes a single T cell receptor (beta chain). Its antigen has not been determined. This sample stems from a study of cytomegalovirus exposure and HLA in healthy donors (dated by TCRdb to 2016 to 2017). A note on the overall study: In an earlier analysis of 450 to 750 of the donors, 276 Gb of sequence data and 95 million to 130 million unique TCR beta sequences from 150 million to 200 million T cells were reported. An early release covering 550 to 700 HLA-typed donors comprised approximately 300 gigabases of sequencing data and 85 million or so unique TCR sequences. The genetic ancestry cluster associated with self-reported Caucasian donors included 70% to 85% of the 300 to 400 genotyped donors. The study aimed to test whether cataloging public T cell receptors could reveal signatures of past pathogen exposure. The T cell repertoires of 670 or so subjects were profiled by immunosequencing and related to cytomegalovirus serostatus. A separate validation cohort of 100 to 150 different subjects was used in addition to the roughly 670-subject first cohort. To predict cytomegalovirus infection status, the study combined high-throughput TCR immunosequencing, statistical association of individual TCRs with disease status, and machine learning. In a later analysis, previously published TCR beta repertoires from 600 to 850 donors were re-analyzed and high-resolution HLA genotyping was added so that TCR occurrence patterns could be studied. Rather than drawing on any new phenotypic data, the later analysis identified candidate immune exposures from TCR beta sequences and the way those sequences occurred across donors. To decide whether each TCR beta V gene segment behaved as functional or pseudogenic, an earlier analysis of approximately 600 of the donors relied on high-throughput TCR beta sequencing. Alongside the repertoire data, information on donor age, sex, ethnicity and CMV serostatus was compiled. Genome-wide SNP genotypes for about 55% of the roughly 670 donors were used in a later genetic analysis, which treated that subset as a discovery cohort. Every repertoire in the discovery cohort had been generated on one and the same sequencing platform. Class I and class II HLA loci were covered by the typing at four-digit resolution. The number of donors typed differed by locus, with roughly 629-640 for A, B, C, DRB1 and DQB1, roughly 550 for DQA1, 600 to 610 for DPA1, and around 460 for DPB1. Because of strong linkage in the cohort, four or five DR-DQ haplotypes were treated as single units for association and clustering. On average, roughly 250,000 unique TCR beta nucleotide sequences were sequenced per donor among about 400 genotyped donors of the cohort, with roughly 20% of those sequences being non-productive. The research as a whole found: A later genetic analysis associated a missense DCLRE1C variant with V-gene and J-gene trimming of TCR beta chains, and an independent cohort replicated the association. A later analysis associated about 17,000 TCR beta sequences with specific HLA alleles at a false discovery rate of 0.05. A later analysis found that TCR association rates varied across HLA loci, with DRB1 alleles showing the most associated TCRs and HLA-C alleles the fewest. The cohort was sequenced for TCR beta chains only, and without alpha or paired-chain data the features that could be detected were limited. The authors suggested that the approach could potentially be generalized to other disease states and immunological phenotypes. In a later genetic analysis, fewer N-insertions in productive TCRs were reported among donors in an Asian-associated ancestry cluster than the roughly 700-donor mean. According to a later analysis, parvovirus B19, influenza, CMV and Epstein-Barr virus appeared linked to several top co-occurrence clusters. In an earlier analysis of fewer than 750 of the donors, most TCR beta V segments were observed in productive rearrangements about 87% or about 30% of the time, broadly matching IMGT annotations. The sequencing pipeline was judged likely to have produced a cluster of highly shared sequence variants as a technical artifact. Correlated functional status among segregating V segments might reflect linkage disequilibrium, but an unknown experimental factor could not be ruled out. The classifier was reported to diagnose cytomegalovirus status with high specificity and sensitivity in both the original cohort and the validation cohort. Seventeen rarely observed V segments, including chromosome 9 orphons, were excluded from the earlier analysis of about 610 of the donors because counts were too low. A few of the identified cytomegalovirus-associated TCR beta chains were confirmed in vitro to be specific for cytomegalovirus antigens. Because some donors lacked HLA typing at each locus, the association tests relied only on the typed subset. The study gave a list of under 200 TCR beta chains associated with cytomegalovirus. A further reported finding was that TCR beta sequences accurately predicted the HLA-A and HLA-B alleles for most subjects in the first cohort. When HLA alleles, especially DR and DQ, strongly co-occurred, attributing TCR associations to individual alleles was difficult. A later analysis found that most CMV-associated TCR beta chains appeared HLA-restricted, with HLA associations seemingly driven largely by CMV exposure. Presence/absence analyses assumed roughly uniform sequencing depth across donors, an assumption that may not hold. Most TCR sequences were seen in very few donors, while some public TCRs were found in many individuals. A later analysis found that HLA-associated TCR beta chains were more clonally expanded and had lower generation probabilities than equally common non-associated chains. For the cohort, immune exposure information was limited to CMV serostatus.

The cohort consisted of hundreds of healthy bone marrow donors. At the time of sampling, every cohort member was nominally healthy, though immune exposures that went unrecorded were likely present. The donor was CMV seropositive and was included in the group of approximately 300 seropositive cohort members. A peripheral blood sample was collected from each donor, and TCR beta sequencing was performed on peripheral blood mononuclear cells. The Qiagen DNeasy Blood Extraction Kit was used to extract genomic DNA from the blood cell samples. Preparation of the library involved the immunoSEQ multiplex PCR assay. For the multiplex PCR, a mixture combining 60 forward primers for TCR Vbeta segments and 13 reverse primers for TCR Jbeta segments was used. The CDR3 region of rearranged TCR beta genes was amplified from genomic DNA with a multiplex PCR assay. Amplified TCR beta libraries were sequenced as 87-base-pair reads on the Illumina HiSeq System. As for how the authors treated the data: In a later analysis, some 80 million unique TCR beta chains were counted across the 666 repertoires, and roughly 11 million of these chains were shared by at least two donors. Raw reads were error-corrected and collapsed into unique sequences with a nearest-neighbor algorithm that merged closely related sequences to remove PCR and sequencing errors. CDR3 sequences were aligned to IMGT reference sequences to assign V, D and J gene segments. For a sequence to be retained, a match of at least six nucleotides to both a V gene segment and a J gene segment was required. A rearrangement was called productive if the CDR3 had no stop codons and remained in frame with V and J, and every other rearrangement was called non-productive. CDR3 was defined according to IMGT convention as the region running from the second conserved V-encoded cysteine to the conserved J-encoded phenylalanine. In an earlier analysis of around 540 of the donors, sequences lacking an unambiguous match to a single V gene segment were excluded. In an earlier analysis of approximately 590 of the donors, V segments were called functional above 56.7% productive rearrangements and were called segregating when the between-donor standard deviation exceeded 5%. A statistical classification framework was developed to diagnose cytomegalovirus status using the catalog of TCR beta chain sequences. In a later analysis, V and J genes were assigned by comparing TCR nucleotide sequences against IMGT/GENE-DB human TR gene sequences. The TCRdist pipeline was used in a later analysis to assign CDR3 sequences and most-parsimonious VDJ recombination scenarios. In a later analysis, every TCR beta chain was defined by the combination of its CDR3 amino acid sequence and its V-gene family, and reads without a unique V-gene family were dropped. In a later analysis, nearly 600 highly shared, low-generation-probability nucleotide sequences were removed to address suspected cross-contamination and a sequencing artifact. In a later analysis, a clonal expansion index for each public chain was calculated from normalized within-repertoire ranks of inferred template counts. In a later analysis, generation probabilities were computed with a VDJ recombination model fitted to out-of-frame rearrangements, and the resulting probabilities were checked against IGoR. A later analysis scored TCR-TCR, TCR-HLA and TCR-CMV co-occurrence with hypergeometric tests, applying a repertoire-size bias correction to TCR pairs. False discovery rates were estimated in a later analysis by permuting HLA or CMV assignments 20 times. In a later analysis, co-occurring TCRs were grouped using DBSCAN, with TCRdist sequence similarity added in when clustering inside HLA-allele-positive subsets. For co-occurrence clustering, repertoires with fewer than 30,000 or more than 120,000 public chains were excluded, along with roughly 5 repertoires with anomalous nucleotide sharing. Drawn from immuneACCESS, this table holds only the in-frame rearrangements with V and J called that TCRdb kept. Clones are partly lost; checked studies trace under half to an unresolved V gene and leave the rest unexplained. That table supplies the V and J calls and clone size; D and trimming were determined from the DNA. The sample's clone listing holds about 170,000 clones. The leading ten clones occupy 0.7% to 0.8% of the sample.

The TCR originated in a young woman in good health and CMV-seropositive. What was sequenced was PBMCs.

The DNA reads as follows: TGTGCCAGCACCCCCCTCGGGACAGAGAATGAAAAACTGTTTTTT. This gives the protein CASTPLGTENEKLFF. The sequence links TRBV5-8 to TRBJ1-4; TRBD1 matches 7 bases in the middle. From the germline V gene, CDR1 is SGHTS and CDR2 is YDEGEE. Taken from cysteine to phenylalanine, the CDR3 has 15 residues. Kept here is only the CDR3 DNA, which spans 45 bases and is read in frame from base 1. After removal of 6 bases from V and 5 bases from J, the junction retains 10 bases not matched to a gene.